Detailed here is one T cell receptor beta chain. What it binds is not known. V was pared by 5 bases and J by 4 bases, with 21 bases between. Germline lookup yields CDR1 SGHVS and CDR2 FQNEAQ. The CDR3 runs to 16 residues. Measured with immunoSEQ multiplex PCR; TCRdb has only the in-frame clones, and not every one. The repertoire has some 94,000 clones, approximately 92% of them found once; the top ten carry over 9.5%. The sample belongs to a study of T cell responses to AZD1222 COVID-19 vaccine. Whole-study context: Pooling covered second doses at about 4 or about 12 weeks.

Findings and caveats of the study: Mapped onto spike, vaccine-associated CD4 TCRs spanned it and were dominant at 160-218 and 743-854. Most donors were white British and more were female, and clonal diversity was possibly underestimated. Nearly half of unique spike-specific TCRs reportedly avoided B.1.351 and B.1.1.7 mutated regions.

The input for sequencing was peripheral blood, taken on day 0 of AZD1222 vaccination. The genes are TRBV7-8 and TRBJ2-7; D not resolved. This TCR derives from an adult in good health. This chain's CDR3 is CASSPHRVLALYEQYF. In nucleotides, the CDR3 is TGTGCCAGCAGCCCCCACAGAGTTCTCGCCCTATACGAGCAGTACTTC.